The clone carrying this T cell receptor (beta chain) was counted once. In the original processing: Amplification of reference gene primers provided the estimated nucleated cell counts. Only in-frame clones appear in the TCRdb table, and some are missing; sequencing was by immunoSEQ multiplex PCR. The V and J calls and clone size come from that table; D and trimming were worked out from the DNA. Of a few hundred thousand clones in the sample, 86% were seen once. The entry originates in a study of blood T cell repertoires in COVID-19. The CDR3 covers 15 residues. CDR1 MNHNS and CDR2 SASEGT come from the germline V gene. V shed 2 bases and J 3 bases; nucleotides not matched to a gene: 1.

The source is a woman younger than 45 with active or convalescent COVID-19. Sequenced: peripheral blood. V is TRBV6-1 and J is TRBJ1-6; 7 positions match TRBD1. The CDR3 DNA follows: TGTGCCAGCAGTGAACGGGACAGCTATAATTCACCCCTCCACTTT. This encodes CASSERDSYNSPLHF.